The clone carrying this T cell receptor (beta chain) was seen only a few times. The antigen remains undetermined. V lost 0 bases, J lost 1 base, and 7 bases lay in between. The CDR3 runs to 15 residues. Germline values: CDR1 LGHDT, CDR2 YNNKEL (reference sequence). This sample was taken from a study of blood T cells in healthy people across ages. Findings of the study overall: Among T cells, TCR beta diversity per million cells dropped roughly linearly as age rose. Unsorted PBMC material precluded a definitive naive versus antigen-experienced comparison. When set beside aged donors, long-lived donors presented more naive CD4+ cells and higher diversity.

A J-beta primer mix and a sample-barcoded 5' primer were used in a second PCR of roughly 7 to 12 cycles. In TCRdb, the 5' RACE reads were re-called with MiXCR into one record per CDR3 protein. The sample yields 1.5 million to 1.9 million distinct CDR3 sequences, roughly 43% seen once. The V call is TRBV3-1, the J call TRBJ2-1; possible D gene TRBD2, 6 bases. The source is a woman aged 18-35 years in good health. Sequencing was performed on blood. The CDR3 region is CASSQDGTSYNEQFF. The CDR3 DNA sequence: TGTGCCAGCAGCCAAGATGGGACTTCCTACAATGAGCAGTTCTTC.